This TCR beta chain was identified during a study of blood T cell repertoires in COVID-19. As for the study in general: Material from acute and convalescent COVID-19 was sourced from the United States, Italy and Spain. PBMCs, B-cell-depleted T cells, or T cells were the source of the cDNA or gDNA that made up the material.

Methods used by the authors: Cell counts per sample came from amplifying reference gene primers. Produced via immunoSEQ multiplex PCR; TCRdb's table is partial and in-frame only. V, J and clone size were drawn from that table, and D and trimming were deduced from the DNA. This sample has 300,000 to 350,000 clones, with approximately 89% found just once. V was pared by 0 bases and J by 4 bases, with 6 bases between. CDR3 length: 14 residues. Per germline, CDR1 LNHNV and CDR2 YYDKDF (reference sequence). The rearrangement joins TRBV15 to TRBJ2-2; unclear D gene. The sequence derives from a woman aged 18-29 years who had recovered from COVID-19. Sequencing was performed on peripheral blood. In DNA, the CDR3 is TGTGCCACCAGCAGAGATGGAGCCACCGGGGAGCTGTTTTTT. Protein sequence: CATSRDGATGELFF.